One sample yielded the 32 T cell receptor beta chains listed below, sequenced in a study of blood T cells in healthy people across ages. A J-beta primer mix and a sample-barcoded 5' primer were used in a second PCR of roughly 7 to 12 cycles. A single record per CDR3 protein comes from TCRdb applying MiXCR to the 5' RACE reads. Of 1.2 million to 1.5 million distinct CDR3 sequences detected, 59% appear once; the ten largest clones hold about 6.7%. What was sequenced was blood. These receptors were collected from a man younger than 35 in good health.

CDR3 loop: CASSLRFGTPLRVGIQYF. CDR3 nucleotide sequence: TGTGCCAGCAGTTTGCGTTTTGGGACTCCACTAAGGGTTGGCATTCAGTACTTC. The chain couples TRBV28 to TRBJ2-7, with D possibly TRBD2 on 6 matching bases. The end of the DNA is better explained by TRBJ2-4, so the J call may be wrong. This CDR3 comprises 18 residues. The germline CDR1 and CDR2 sequences are MDHEN and SYDVKM.

CDR3 in DNA: TGTGCCAGCAGCTCTAGTAGTTTCGGGTCTTACGAGCAGTACTTC. Its translation: CASSSSSFGSYEQYF. This chain joins TRBV13 and TRBJ2-5; D gene uncertain. Near its end, the DNA agrees better with TRBJ2-7, so the J call may be wrong. The CDR3 runs 15 residues. Per germline, CDR1 PRHDT and CDR2 FYEKMQ (reference sequence).

The CDR3 nucleotides read TGTGCCAGCAGCATCACTAGCGGGGGGCTTAATGAGCAGTTCTTC. Protein: CASSITSGGLNEQFF. The V call is TRBV6-2 or TRBV6-3, the J call TRBJ2-1; 12 bases match TRBD2. Germline V lookup: CDR1 MNHEY, CDR2 SVGEGT. This CDR3 is 15 amino acids long. V trimming: 6 bases; J trimming: 7 bases; junction bases outside the gene matches: 7.

V usage is TRBV6-5 and J usage is TRBJ2-4, with D possibly being TRBD1 (6 bases). The CDR3 runs to 15 residues. The V end was cut by 6 bases, the J end by 6 bases, with 18 bases between. Germline V gene data show CDR1 as MNHEY and CDR2 as SVGAGI. The CDR3 protein is CASSPPAEGGNIQYF. Written as DNA, the CDR3 is TGTGCCAGCAGCCCACCGGCCGAAGGGGGAAACATTCAGTACTTC.

V usage is TRBV11-2 and J usage is TRBJ2-7; weak D call: TRBD1 (5 bases). V was clipped by 4 bases and J by 1 base, with 14 bases between them. Looked up from germline, CDR1 is SGHAT and CDR2 is FQNNGV. This CDR3 is built from 15 residues. CDR3 sequence reads: CASSSISDRSYEQYF. As DNA, the CDR3 is TGTGCCAGCAGCTCGATATCTGACAGATCCTACGAGCAGTACTTC.

The chain carries TRBV14 and TRBJ2-1; no reliable D call. Trimming removed 4 bases at V and 6 bases at J, with 7 bases between. CDR3 length: 12 amino acids. CDR1 SGHDN and CDR2 FVKESK come from the germline V gene. For the CDR3, the DNA is TGTGCCAGCAGCCCCGTCCTCAATGAGCAGTTCTTC. It specifies CASSPVLNEQFF.

V usage is TRBV5-6 and J usage is TRBJ2-3; D is undetermined. This CDR3 has 15 amino acids. The V and J ends lost 4 bases and 4 bases respectively, with 16 bases between them. The germline CDR1 and CDR2 sequences are SGHDT and YYEEEE. The DNA of the CDR3 is TGTGCCAGCAGCAATCCCGCGCGTGGTCCAGATACGCAGTATTTT. It encodes CASSNPARGPDTQYF. The whole variable domain, remainder taken from reference TRBV5-6 and TRBJ2-3, is DAGVTQSPTHLIKTRGQQVTLRCSPKSGHDTVSWYQQALGQGPQFIFQYYEEEERQRGNFPDRFSGHQFPNYSSELNVNALLLGDSALYLCASSNPARGPDTQYFGPGTRLTVL.

As concerns this clonotype: Mismatch with germline at one junction end may stem from a read error. This chain connects TRBV7-9 to TRBJ2-7; a weak D match, TRBD2 (5 bases). This CDR3 is 15 amino acids long. Germline CDR1 SEHNR, CDR2 FQNEAQ (reference sequence). This chain's CDR3 is CVSSLPSKSSYEQYF. CDR3 DNA: TGTGTCAGCAGCCTGCCTAGCAAGAGCTCCTACGAGCAGTACTTC.

DNA of the CDR3: TGTGCCAGCAGTTACTCAGGGAGAGCCGAGCAGTACTTC. Translating gives CASSYSGRAEQYF. The chain links TRBV6-6 to TRBJ2-4, with D maybe TRBD2 (5 bases). The last part of the DNA fits TRBJ2-7 better; the J call may be wrong. The CDR3 spans 13 residues. Germline CDR1 reads MNHNY; CDR2 reads SVGAGI (reference sequence).

The rearrangement uses TRBV12-3 or TRBV12-4 and TRBJ2-2; 8 bases are a match to TRBD2. The CDR3 is 17 residues long. The V segment lost 2 bases and the J segment 1 base; nucleotides outside the gene matches: 6. CDR3 coding DNA: TGTGCCAGCAGTTTACAGTTGACTAGCGAGAACACCGGGGAGCTGTTTTTT. This translates into CASSLQLTSENTGELFF.

In nucleotides, the CDR3 is TGTGCCATCAGTGAGATGGGGGAATATGGCTACACCTTC. This encodes CAISEMGEYGYTF. V gene TRBV10-3 combines with J gene TRBJ1-2; tentatively, D is TRBD1 (5 bases). Trimming took 2 bases from V and 5 from J, leaving 9 bases between them. The germline V gene encodes CDR1 ENHRY and CDR2 SYGVKD. The CDR3 is 13 residues long.

About this clonotype: The junction and the germline gene differ at one end; a read error may be behind it. This chain links TRBV9 with TRBJ2-7; 7 bases match TRBD2. The CDR3 runs to 15 residues. The germline gives CDR1 SGDLS, CDR2 YYNGEE. This chain's CDR3 is CASSVGSGVDYVQYF. The CDR3 DNA reads TGTGCCAGCAGCGTAGGGAGCGGGGTAGACTACGTGCAGTACTTC.

This clonotype was counted only a few times. The chain is built from TRBV4-1 and TRBJ1-2; the D is unclear. CDR1 is MGHRA and CDR2 is YSYEKL in the germline V gene. This CDR3 region has 15 residues. V was clipped by 1 base and J by 2 bases, with 11 bases between them. CDR3 nucleotide sequence: TGCGCCAGCAGCCAAGGCCCAGGCAGGAACTATGGCTACACCTTC. Its protein is CASSQGPGRNYGYTF.

There are a few counts of this clonotype. The gene calls are TRBV6-5 and TRBJ1-1; D is uncertain. Germline V gene data show CDR1 as MNHEY and CDR2 as SVGAGI. Trimming removed 7 bases from V and 1 base from J, with 16 bases in between. The CDR3 is 15 amino acids. The CDR3 loop reads CASIRSSSPNTEAFF. The CDR3 DNA follows: TGTGCCAGCATCCGATCGAGCAGCCCGAACACTGAAGCTTTCTTT.

This chain connects TRBV2 to TRBJ1-4; D perhaps matches TRBD1 (6 bases). V dropped 2 bases and J dropped 6 bases, with 16 bases sitting between them. This CDR3 spans 16 amino acids. Germline CDR1 and CDR2: SNHLY and FYNNEI. CDR3 sequence: CASSELAGARDEKLFF. The DNA for the CDR3 is TGTGCCAGCAGTGAATTAGCGGGGGCAAGGGATGAAAAACTGTTTTTT.

The chain combines TRBV5-1 with TRBJ2-1, with 8 bases matching TRBD2. There are 15 residues in the CDR3. Trimming removed 4 bases from V and 4 bases from J; junction bases left unmatched: 7. Germline V gene sequence: CDR1 SGHRS, CDR2 YFSETQ. The CDR3 DNA follows: TGCGCCAGCAGCCCAGCGGGGGTAGCTTACAATGAGCAGTTCTTC. It translates to CASSPAGVAYNEQFF.

The rearrangement joins TRBV28 to TRBJ2-7; D tentatively reads TRBD1 or TRBD2 (6 bases each). This CDR3 has 13 amino acids. Trimming shortened V by 8 bases and J by 5 bases, and 16 bases separated the two germline ends. Germline CDR1 MDHEN, CDR2 SYDVKM. The CDR3 sequence: CASGGPNRDEQYF. CDR3 coding DNA: TGTGCCAGCGGGGGGCCAAATCGCGACGAGCAGTACTTC.

V and J are TRBV15 and TRBJ1-2; weak D call: TRBD1 (6 bases). CDR1 and CDR2 (germline): LNHNV, YYDKDF (reference sequence). The CDR3 sequence is 12 residues long. V was clipped by 4 bases and J by 8 bases, with 11 bases between them. The CDR3 nucleotides are TGTGCCACCAGCAACAGGGTAGGAGGCTACACCTTC. Translation: CATSNRVGGYTF.

This clonotype was seen a single time. The V call is TRBV20-1, the J call TRBJ2-1; D is ambiguous. Germline assignment: CDR1 DFQATT and CDR2 SNEGSKA (reference sequence). The CDR3 is 14 amino acids. V was trimmed by 6 bases and J by 9 bases, leaving 21 bases between them. The CDR3, as DNA: TGCAGTGCAGACTTAGCCCCTGGGTTGGGTGAGCAGTTCTTC. This codes for CSADLAPGLGEQFF.

The chain employs TRBV5-1 and TRBJ1-2; D perhaps matches TRBD1 (5 bases). Per the germline V gene, CDR1 is SGHRS and CDR2 is YFSETQ. Trimming removed 0 bases at V and 8 bases at J, with 11 bases between. This CDR3 is built from 13 residues. CDR3 in DNA: TGCGCCAGCAGCTTGGATGGGACGGAAGGCTACACCTTC. Protein product: CASSLDGTEGYTF.

The rearrangement joins TRBV4-3 to TRBJ1-5, with TRBD1 matching over 8 bases. This CDR3 contains 14 residues. From germline, CDR1 is LGHNA and CDR2 YSLEER. V lost 1 base and J lost 10; bases outside the gene matches: 6. The CDR3 here is CASSQVGTGGPQHF. CDR3 DNA: TGCGCCAGCAGCCAAGTTGGGACAGGCGGACCCCAGCATTTT.

The chain links TRBV11-1 to TRBJ2-4; weak D call: TRBD2 (7 bases). The closer fit of TRBJ2-5 to the DNA end suggests the J call may be wrong. The CDR3 sequence is 14 residues long. Germline CDR1 and CDR2: SGHAT and FQDESV (reference sequence). The CDR3 sequence: CASSNRAGVETQYF. CDR3 DNA sequence: TGTGCCAGCAGCAACAGGGCGGGGGTCGAGACCCAGTACTTC.

This clonotype has a handful of counts. This rearrangement joins TRBV4-3 to TRBJ2-1, with 9 bases that match TRBD1. The germline V gene has CDR1 LGHNA and CDR2 YSLEER. CDR3 length equals 16 residues. Trimming cost V 0 bases and J 10 bases; bases outside gene matches: 10. The CDR3 DNA reads as TGCGCCAGCAGCCAAGATCAGGGGACAGGGACGCGGGAGCAGTTCTTC. Amino acid sequence: CASSQDQGTGTREQFF.

This clonotype occurred a few times. CDR3 sequence: CASSNPVNNYGYTF. CDR3 coding DNA: TGCGCCAGCAGCAATCCGGTTAACAACTATGGCTACACCTTC. This chain connects TRBV4-1 to TRBJ1-2; the D is unclear. The CDR3 contains 14 residues. The V and J ends lost 5 bases and 2 bases respectively, with 12 bases between them. Germline CDR1 is MGHRA and CDR2 is YSYEKL.

The chain carries TRBV5-5 and TRBJ1-4, with TRBD1 as a possible D gene (6 bases). Trimming took 4 bases from V and 3 from J, leaving 25 bases between them. The CDR3 covers 19 residues. The germline V gene has CDR1 SGHKS and CDR2 YYEKEE (reference sequence). The DNA for the CDR3 is TGTGCCAGCAGCGATCCGACGGGGGCGTATGGGATGTCTAATGAAAAACTGTTTTTT. It is translated as CASSDPTGAYGMSNEKLFF.

The chain employs TRBV7-6 and TRBJ1-2, with TRBD1 identical over 8 bases. The CDR3 has 16 amino acids. The junction had 4 bases not matched to a gene; V was cut back by 0 bases and J by 1 base. Germline assignment: CDR1 SGHVS and CDR2 FNYEAQ. CDR3 residues: CASSLAGTGGNYGYTF. The DNA for the CDR3 is TGTGCCAGCAGCTTAGCGGGGACAGGTGGTAACTATGGCTACACCTTC.

The chain has TRBV20-1 and TRBJ2-7; TRBD2 agrees at 13 bases. Germline loops: CDR1 DFQATT, CDR2 SNEGSKA (reference sequence). The CDR3 spans 16 residues. After removal of 1 base from V and 0 bases from J, the junction contained 3 bases not matched to a gene. This CDR3 is CSARVTSGGASYEQYF. DNA for the CDR3: TGCAGTGCTAGAGTAACTAGCGGGGGGGCCTCCTACGAGCAGTACTTC.

This clonotype has only a few counts. The CDR3 protein is CASSQGGTDMGEQYF. CDR3 sequence (DNA): TGCGCCAGCAGCCAAGGGGGGACCGACATGGGAGAGCAGTACTTC. The chain joins TRBV4-1 to TRBJ2-7, with D perhaps TRBD1 or TRBD2 (5 bases each). The CDR3 extends over 15 amino acids. The V end was cut by 1 base, the J end by 7 bases, with 17 bases between. In germline, CDR1 is MGHRA, CDR2 YSYEKL.

The sample holds one count of this clonotype. The rearrangement uses TRBV4-1 and TRBJ2-5; tentatively, D is TRBD1 (5 bases). Per germline, CDR1 MGHRA and CDR2 YSYEKL. The germline V and J ends were trimmed by 0 bases and 10 bases, with 15 bases remaining between them. This CDR3 spans 14 amino acids. Here the CDR3 DNA reads TGCGCCAGCAGCCAAGACAGGGAAATTGGTAGCCAGTACTTC. This translates into CASSQDREIGSQYF.

The CDR3 coding sequence is TGTGCCAGCAGTTACTCGCATATAGCCAAAAACATTCAGTACTTC. It yields the protein CASSYSHIAKNIQYF. The chain employs TRBV6-2 or TRBV6-3 and TRBJ2-4; D unclear. The length of the CDR3 is 15 residues. The V end was cut by 0 bases, the J end by 0 bases, with 6 bases between. CDR1 and CDR2 from the germline V gene are MNHEY and SVGEGT.

This clonotype was found a few times. CDR3 sequence: CASSYSTSGQETQYF. The CDR3 nucleotides read TGTGCCAGCAGTTACTCCACTAGCGGCCAAGAGACCCAGTACTTC. The rearrangement links TRBV6-2 or TRBV6-3 to TRBJ2-5; the match to TRBD2 covers 8 bases. There are 15 residues in the CDR3. The V and J ends lost 0 bases and 1 base, in that order; junction bases with no gene match: 1. Germline CDR1 reads MNHEY; CDR2 reads SVGEGT.

The chain carries TRBV7-2 and TRBJ2-1; 8 nucleotides line up with TRBD1. CDR3 length: 15 residues. J was trimmed by 0 bases and V by 4 bases; bases with no gene match: 2. CDR1 is SGHTA, CDR2 FQGNSA, per germline. CDR3 sequence (DNA): TGTGCCAGCAGCTCAGACAGGGGCTCCTACAATGAGCAGTTCTTC. Translation gives CASSSDRGSYNEQFF.